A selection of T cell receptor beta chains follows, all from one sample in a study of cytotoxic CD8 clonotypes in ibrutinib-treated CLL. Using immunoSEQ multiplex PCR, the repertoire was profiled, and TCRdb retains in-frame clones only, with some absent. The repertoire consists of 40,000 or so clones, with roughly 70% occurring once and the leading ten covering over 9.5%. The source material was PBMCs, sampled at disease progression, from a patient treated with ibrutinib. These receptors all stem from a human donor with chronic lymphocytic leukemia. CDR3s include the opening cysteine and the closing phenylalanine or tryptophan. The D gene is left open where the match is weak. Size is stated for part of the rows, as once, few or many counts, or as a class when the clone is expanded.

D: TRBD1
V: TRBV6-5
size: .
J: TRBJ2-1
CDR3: CASRPGQGVNEQFF
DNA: TGTGCCAGCAGGCCGGGACAGGGGGTCAATGAGCAGTTCTTC

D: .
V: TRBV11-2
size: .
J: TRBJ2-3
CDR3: CASSLVDFTDTQYF
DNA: TGTGCCAGCAGCTTAGTAGACTTCACAGATACGCAGTATTTT

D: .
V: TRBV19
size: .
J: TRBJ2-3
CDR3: CASSISEGLRWVCTDTQYF
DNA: TGTGCCAGTAGTATTTCAGAGGGTCTCCGATGGGTTTGCACAGATACGCAGTATTTT

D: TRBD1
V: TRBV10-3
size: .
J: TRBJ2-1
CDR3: CAISEGQGSYNEQFF
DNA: TGTGCCATCAGTGAGGGACAGGGGTCCTACAATGAGCAGTTCTTC

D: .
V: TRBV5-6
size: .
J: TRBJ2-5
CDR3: CASSLVGNLQETQYF
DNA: TGTGCCAGCAGCTTGGTGGGGAACCTCCAAGAGACCCAGTACTTC

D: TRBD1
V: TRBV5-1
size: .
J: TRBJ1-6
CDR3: CASKLTGTATSPLHF
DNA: TGCGCCAGCAAACTTACCGGGACAGCCACATCACCCCTCCACTTT

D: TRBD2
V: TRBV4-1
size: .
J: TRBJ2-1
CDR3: CASSQPGLAGYNEQFF
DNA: TGCGCCAGCAGCCAGCCAGGACTAGCGGGTTACAATGAGCAGTTCTTC

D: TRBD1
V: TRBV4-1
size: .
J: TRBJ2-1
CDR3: CASSQGTGGPNEQFF
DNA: TGCGCCAGCAGCCAAGGGACAGGGGGTCCCAATGAGCAGTTCTTC

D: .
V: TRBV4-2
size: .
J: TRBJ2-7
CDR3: CASSQEEGYEQYF
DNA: TGTGCCAGCAGCCAAGAAGAGGGCTACGAGCAGTACTTC

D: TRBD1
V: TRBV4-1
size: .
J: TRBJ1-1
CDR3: CASSQERARQGNTEAFF
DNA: TGCGCCAGCAGCCAAGAGAGGGCCAGACAGGGGAACACTGAAGCTTTCTTT

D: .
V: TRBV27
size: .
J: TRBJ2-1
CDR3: CASSLGGSNNEQFF
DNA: TGTGCCAGCAGTTTGGGTGGTAGTAACAATGAGCAGTTCTTC

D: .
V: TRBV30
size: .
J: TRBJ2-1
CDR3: CARGGGSSYNEQFF
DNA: TGTGCCCGAGGGGGGGGGAGCTCCTACAATGAGCAGTTCTTC

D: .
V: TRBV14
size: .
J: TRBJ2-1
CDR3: CASSPRLSTPDNEQFF
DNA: TGTGCCAGCAGCCCAAGGCTCTCGACTCCCGACAATGAGCAGTTCTTC

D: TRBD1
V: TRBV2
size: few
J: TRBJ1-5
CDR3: CASRTGNQPQHF
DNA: TGTGCCAGCAGGACAGGGAATCAGCCCCAGCATTTT

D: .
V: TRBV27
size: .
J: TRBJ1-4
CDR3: CASSPRERGATNEKLFF
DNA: TGTGCCAGCAGTCCCCGAGAGAGAGGGGCAACTAATGAAAAACTGTTTTTT

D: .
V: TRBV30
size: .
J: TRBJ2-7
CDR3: CAWSLYYEQYF
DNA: TGTGCCTGGAGTCTATACTACGAGCAGTACTTC

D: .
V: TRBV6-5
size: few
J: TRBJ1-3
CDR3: CASSYSLGISGNTIYF
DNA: TGTGCCAGCAGTTACTCGCTCGGGATCTCTGGAAACACCATATATTTT

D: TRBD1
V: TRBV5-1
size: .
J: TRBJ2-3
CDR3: CASRPGGTGDTQYF
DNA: TGCGCCAGCAGGCCGGGCGGGACAGGAGATACGCAGTATTTT